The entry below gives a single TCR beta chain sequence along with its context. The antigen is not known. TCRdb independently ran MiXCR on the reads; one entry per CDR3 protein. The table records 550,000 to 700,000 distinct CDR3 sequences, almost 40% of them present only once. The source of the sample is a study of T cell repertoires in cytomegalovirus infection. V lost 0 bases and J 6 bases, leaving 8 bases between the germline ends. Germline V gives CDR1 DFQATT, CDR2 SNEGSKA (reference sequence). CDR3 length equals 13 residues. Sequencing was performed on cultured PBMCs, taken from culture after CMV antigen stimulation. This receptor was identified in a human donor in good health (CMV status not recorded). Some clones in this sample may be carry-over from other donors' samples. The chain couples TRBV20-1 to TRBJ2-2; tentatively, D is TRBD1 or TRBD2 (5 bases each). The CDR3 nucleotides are TGCAGTGCTAGAGACCAGGGAGCCGGGGAGCTGTTTTTT. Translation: CSARDQGAGELFF.